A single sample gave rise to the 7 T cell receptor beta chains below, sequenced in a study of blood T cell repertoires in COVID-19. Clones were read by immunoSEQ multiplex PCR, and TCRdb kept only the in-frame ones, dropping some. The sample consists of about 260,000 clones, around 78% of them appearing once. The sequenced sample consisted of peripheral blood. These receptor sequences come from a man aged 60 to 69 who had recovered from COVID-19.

The CDR3 is CASSNSQNSPLHF. CDR3 coding DNA: TGTGCCAGCAGCAATAGCCAGAATTCACCCCTCCACTTT. The chain uses TRBV9 and TRBJ1-6; no definite D call. V was pared by 4 bases and J by 7 bases, with 9 bases between. This CDR3 has 13 amino acids. Per germline, CDR1 SGDLS and CDR2 YYNGEE.

The CDR3 spells CASSSRGGLNEQFF. The CDR3 nucleotides are TGTGCCAGCAGTTCAAGGGGGGGATTAAATGAGCAGTTCTTC. The genes are TRBV7-9 and TRBJ2-1; D is possibly TRBD2 (7 bases). Germline values: CDR1 SEHNR, CDR2 FQNEAQ (reference sequence). The CDR3 sequence is 14 residues long. Deletions cut 6 bases from V and 7 bases from J, with 16 bases between.

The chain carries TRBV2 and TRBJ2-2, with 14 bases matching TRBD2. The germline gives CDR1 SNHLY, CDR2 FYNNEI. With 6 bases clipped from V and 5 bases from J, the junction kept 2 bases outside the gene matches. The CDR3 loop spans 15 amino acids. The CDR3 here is CASRRTSGGTGELFF. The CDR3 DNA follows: TGTGCCAGCAGAAGGACTAGCGGGGGGACCGGGGAGCTGTTTTTT.

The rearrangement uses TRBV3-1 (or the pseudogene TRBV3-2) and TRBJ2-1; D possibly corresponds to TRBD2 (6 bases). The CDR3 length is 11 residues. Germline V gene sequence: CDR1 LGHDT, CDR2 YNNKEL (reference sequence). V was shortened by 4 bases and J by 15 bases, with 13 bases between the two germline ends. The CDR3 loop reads CASSRSSGWFF. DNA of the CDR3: TGTGCCAGCAGCCGAAGTAGCGGCTGGTTCTTC.

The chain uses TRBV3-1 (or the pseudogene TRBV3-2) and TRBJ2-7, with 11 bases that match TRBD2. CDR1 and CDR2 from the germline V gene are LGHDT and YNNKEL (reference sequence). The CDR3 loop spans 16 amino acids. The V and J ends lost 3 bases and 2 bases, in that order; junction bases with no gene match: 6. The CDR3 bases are TGTGCCAGCAGCCATTTCCTAGCGGGGGGCACCTACGAGCAGTACTTC. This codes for CASSHFLAGGTYEQYF.

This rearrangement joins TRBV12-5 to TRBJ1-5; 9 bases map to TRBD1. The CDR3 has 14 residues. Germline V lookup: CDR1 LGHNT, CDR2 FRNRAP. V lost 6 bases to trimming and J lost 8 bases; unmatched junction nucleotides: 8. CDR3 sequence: CASGPGQGMKPQHF. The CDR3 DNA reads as TGTGCTAGTGGACCCGGACAGGGGATGAAGCCCCAGCATTTT.

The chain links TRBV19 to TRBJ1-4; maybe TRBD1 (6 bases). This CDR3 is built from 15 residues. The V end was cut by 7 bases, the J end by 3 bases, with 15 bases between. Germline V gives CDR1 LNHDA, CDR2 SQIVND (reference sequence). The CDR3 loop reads CASMDGGRANEKLFF. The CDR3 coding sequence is TGTGCCAGTATGGATGGGGGCCGGGCTAATGAAAAACTGTTTTTT.